This passage covers 26 T cell receptor beta chains from one sample sequenced in a study of blood T cell repertoires in COVID-19. TCRdb's table, derived via immunoSEQ multiplex PCR, lists solely in-frame clones and lacks some. The sample shows about 440,000 clones, about nine tenths of them seen only once. The sequenced material came from peripheral blood. These receptors were obtained from a woman aged 45-59 years with COVID-19, enrolled during active disease.

The chain links TRBV9 to TRBJ2-7; D possibly corresponds to TRBD2 (6 bases). The length of the CDR3 is 14 residues. Germline V gene sequence: CDR1 SGDLS, CDR2 YYNGEE. Deletions cut 7 bases from V and 0 bases from J, with 14 bases between. The CDR3 reads CASPDRGSSYEQYF. The CDR3 DNA follows: TGTGCCAGCCCCGATCGGGGGAGCTCCTACGAGCAGTACTTC. Looking up the rest from reference TRBV9 and TRBJ2-7 gives the full variable domain: DSGVTQTPKHLITATGQRVTLRCSPRSGDLSVYWYQQSLDQGLQFLIQYYNGEERAKGNILERFSAQQFPDLHSELNLSSLELGDSALYFCASPDRGSSYEQYFGPGTRLTVT.

The sample holds a few counts of this clone. The V call is TRBV12-5, the J call TRBJ1-1; 8 bases map to TRBD1. The CDR3 is 13 amino acids. CDR1 is LGHNT and CDR2 is FRNRAP in the germline V gene. J gave up 10 bases and V 4 bases, and 8 bases lay outside the gene matches. The CDR3 nucleotides read TGTGCTAGTGGTTCCATACAGGGGGTCGTAGCTTTCTTT. Protein sequence: CASGSIQGVVAFF.

The J gene is TRBJ2-1, the V gene TRBV27; TRBD1 matches 11 bases. With V trimmed by 6 bases and J by 11 bases, 3 bases remained unmatched. Germline assignment: CDR1 MNHEY and CDR2 SMNVEV (reference sequence). This CDR3 spans 12 amino acids. Written as DNA, the CDR3 is TGTGCCAGCAGCAGGGACAGGGGGAAGCAGTTCTTC. Translated: CASSRDRGKQFF.

V is TRBV5-6 and J is TRBJ1-3; D unclear. V was pared by 0 bases and J by 1 base, with 14 bases between. Germline V gene sequence: CDR1 SGHDT, CDR2 YYEEEE. This CDR3 contains 17 residues. CDR3 residues: CASSLGDPEKSGNTIYF. CDR3 nucleotide sequence: TGTGCCAGCAGCTTGGGTGACCCGGAGAAGTCTGGAAACACCATATATTTT. Supplemented by reference TRBV5-6 and TRBJ1-3, the full variable domain reads DAGVTQSPTHLIKTRGQQVTLRCSPKSGHDTVSWYQQALGQGPQFIFQYYEEEERQRGNFPDRFSGHQFPNYSSELNVNALLLGDSALYLCASSLGDPEKSGNTIYFGEGSWLTVV.

The V call is TRBV24-1, the J call TRBJ1-2; 10 nucleotides match TRBD1. Per germline, CDR1 KGHDR and CDR2 SFDVKD. The CDR3 contains 13 residues. Unmatched junction bases numbered 6, after V lost 9 bases and J lost 6 bases. The CDR3 here is CATSDRGSDGYTF. In nucleotides, the CDR3 is TGTGCCACCTCGGACAGGGGGTCCGATGGCTACACCTTC.

The gene calls are TRBV13 and TRBJ1-2; perhaps TRBD1 as D (5 bases). The germline CDR1 and CDR2 sequences are PRHDT and FYEKMQ (reference sequence). V was pared by 4 bases and J by 5 bases, with 14 bases between. The CDR3 covers 14 residues. The CDR3 region is CASSSRRGLYGYTF. CDR3 sequence (DNA): TGTGCCAGCAGCTCGAGGCGGGGACTTTATGGCTACACCTTC.

The table lists this clone with a few counts. V and J are TRBV4-1 and TRBJ2-1; D unresolved. Germline V gene lookup returns CDR1 MGHRA and CDR2 YSYEKL. Trimming left V 0 bases short and J 9 bases short, with 6 bases between. The CDR3 is 12 amino acids. The CDR3 protein is CASSQEWAEQFF. In DNA form, the CDR3 reads TGCGCCAGCAGCCAAGAGTGGGCTGAGCAGTTCTTC.

The gene calls are TRBV5-5 and TRBJ1-3; 8 positions match TRBD1. The CDR3 length is 18 residues. After removal of 1 base from V and 4 bases from J, the junction contained 13 bases not matched to a gene. The germline V gene encodes CDR1 SGHKS and CDR2 YYEKEE (reference sequence). In nucleotides, the CDR3 is TGTGCCAGCAGCTTGATGGTCGGACAGGGTCTGAGCGGAAACACCATATATTTT. This encodes CASSLMVGQGLSGNTIYF.

The J gene is TRBJ2-7, the V gene TRBV7-2; 8 bases align to TRBD2. Trimming cost V 1 base and J 12 bases; bases outside gene matches: 11. There are 14 residues in the CDR3. The germline CDR1 and CDR2 sequences are SGHTA and FQGNSA. In nucleotides, the CDR3 is TGTGCCAGCAGCTTAGAGGTCGTTAGCGGGGTCTGGTACTTC. Its translation is CASSLEVVSGVWYF.

This chain joins TRBV14 and TRBJ2-7; D is perhaps TRBD1 (6 bases). CDR3 size: 12 residues. Germline loops: CDR1 SGHDN, CDR2 FVKESK. V was pared by 1 base and J by 9 bases, with 10 bases between. CDR3 coding DNA: TGTGCCAGCAGCCAAGCGCAGGGGAGGCAGTACTTC. Translating it yields CASSQAQGRQYF.

The V gene is TRBV29-1, the J gene TRBJ1-4, with a tentative D call TRBD1 (5 bases). Trimming removed 7 bases from V and 6 bases from J, with 12 bases in between. Germline lookup yields CDR1 SQVTM and CDR2 ANQGSEA. The CDR3 covers 12 residues. The CDR3 spells CSAQAGDEKLFF. The CDR3, as DNA: TGCAGCGCACAGGCGGGGGATGAAAAACTGTTTTTT.

The chain combines TRBV7-9 with TRBJ2-1; 15 positions match TRBD2. The V gene end was trimmed by 1 base and the J gene end by 8 bases; junction bases not matched to a gene: 9. Germline V gives CDR1 SEHNR, CDR2 FQNEAQ (reference sequence). CDR3 size: 18 residues. The CDR3 DNA sequence: TGTGCCAGCAGCTTAGTAGGATGGGGACTAGCGGGGGGCCATGAGCAGTTCTTC. Translating gives CASSLVGWGLAGGHEQFF.

In the case of this clone: The same CDR3 can be traced to other DNA sequences in this sample. The chain has TRBV30 and TRBJ1-1; TRBD1 matches at 8 bases. Germline lookup yields CDR1 GTSNPN and CDR2 SVGIG (reference sequence). This CDR3 contains 12 residues. The junction had 0 bases not matched to a gene; V was cut back by 5 bases and J by 1 base. The CDR3 region is CAWDRGNTEAFF. CDR3 DNA: TGTGCCTGGGACAGGGGGAACACTGAAGCTTTCTTT. Full variable domain (outside the CDR3, taken from reference TRBV30 and TRBJ1-1): SQTIHQWPATLVQPVGSPLSLECTVEGTSNPNLYWYRQAAGRGLQLLFYSVGIGQISSEVPQNLSASRPQDRQFILSSKKLLLSDSGFYLCAWDRGNTEAFFGQGTRLTVV.

V gene TRBV4-1 combines with J gene TRBJ2-7, with D tentatively TRBD1 (5 bases). From germline, CDR1 is MGHRA and CDR2 YSYEKL. CDR3 size: 14 residues. Trimming took 3 bases from V and 4 from J, leaving 13 bases between them. The CDR3 reads CASSQGPQGYEQYF. As DNA, the CDR3 is TGCGCCAGCAGCCAGGGGCCCCAGGGTTACGAGCAGTACTTC.

This clone was detected only once. This chain connects TRBV5-8 to TRBJ2-2, with a tentative D call TRBD1 (5 bases). Germline CDR1 reads SGHTS; CDR2 reads YDEGEE. The CDR3 has 14 residues. The V gene lost 0 bases and the J gene lost 4 bases, with 7 bases spanning the gap. For the CDR3, the DNA is TGTGCCAGCAGCTTGGCAGGGCCCACCGGGGAGCTGTTTTTT. It encodes CASSLAGPTGELFF. Based on the CDR3 plus reference TRBV5-8 and TRBJ2-2, the full variable domain is EAGVTQSPTHLIKTRGQQATLRCSPISGHTSVYWYQQALGLGLQFLLWYDEGEERNRGNFPPRFSGRQFPNYSSELNVNALELEDSALYLCASSLAGPTGELFFGEGSRLTVL.

The rearrangement uses TRBV7-2 and TRBJ1-5; the D gene is possibly TRBD1 (6 bases). This CDR3 has 15 residues. CDR1 and CDR2 (germline): SGHTA, FQGNSA. Trimming pared 6 bases from V and 8 bases from J, leaving 20 bases between. CDR3 sequence: CASSLGGREFEPQHF. CDR3 DNA: TGTGCCAGCAGTTTGGGGGGGCGCGAGTTTGAGCCCCAGCATTTT.

The V and J genes are TRBV5-4 and TRBJ1-1; TRBD1 matches 9 bases. The CDR3 extends over 14 amino acids. V shed 2 bases and J 6 bases; nucleotides not matched to a gene: 5. Looked up from germline, CDR1 is SGHNT and CDR2 is YYREEE (reference sequence). The CDR3 region is CASSLGQGNSEAFF. The CDR3 DNA is TGTGCCAGCAGCTTAGGACAGGGGAATTCTGAAGCTTTCTTT.

The CDR3 loop reads CASSLAGEYEQYF. CDR3 sequence (DNA): TGTGCCAGCAGCTTAGCGGGAGAATACGAGCAGTACTTC. The chain uses TRBV7-2 and TRBJ2-7, with D maybe TRBD2 (5 bases). Looked up from germline, CDR1 is SGHTA and CDR2 is FQGNSA. Trimming stripped 0 bases from V and 4 bases from J, with 7 bases between. The CDR3 runs 13 residues.

The chain joins TRBV27 to TRBJ1-1; 7 nucleotides match TRBD1. Germline V gene data show CDR1 as MNHEY and CDR2 as SMNVEV (reference sequence). Trimming took 6 bases from V and 4 from J; bases not matched to a gene: 8. This CDR3 has 14 residues. CDR3 bases: TGTGCCAGCAGGGGAACAGGGGCCCCCACTGAAGCTTTCTTT. Protein product: CASRGTGAPTEAFF.

To note about this clone: Different DNA sequences within this sample yield the same CDR3. This chain connects TRBV5-1 to TRBJ1-1; D unclear. The CDR3 loop spans 13 amino acids. The germline CDR1 and CDR2 sequences are SGHRS and YFSETQ. The germline V and J ends were trimmed by 0 bases and 5 bases, with 8 bases remaining between them. CDR3 in amino acids: CASSLGGETEAFF. The CDR3 DNA reads as TGCGCCAGCAGCTTGGGGGGAGAGACTGAAGCTTTCTTT.

The chain carries TRBV12-5 and TRBJ1-1; tentatively, D is TRBD1 (6 bases). The CDR3 loop spans 16 amino acids. The germline gives CDR1 LGHNT, CDR2 FRNRAP. V lost 3 bases, J lost 4 bases, and 18 bases lay in between. The CDR3 loop reads CASGLLQGFEGTEAFF. In nucleotides, the CDR3 is TGTGCTAGTGGTTTACTACAGGGTTTTGAGGGCACTGAAGCTTTCTTT.

J is TRBJ2-1 and V is TRBV6-5; D unresolved. The CDR3 extends over 15 amino acids. V was pared by 2 bases and J by 0 bases, with 8 bases between. Germline assignment: CDR1 MNHEY and CDR2 SVGAGI. The CDR3 loop is CASSYGLSSYNEQFF. The DNA of the CDR3 is TGTGCCAGCAGTTACGGGCTAAGCTCCTACAATGAGCAGTTCTTC.

The J gene is TRBJ2-2, the V gene TRBV2; no clear D. V dropped 5 bases and J dropped 6 bases, with 4 bases sitting between them. Germline CDR1 is SNHLY and CDR2 is FYNNEI. The CDR3 contains 11 residues. The CDR3 nucleotides read TGTGCCAGCAGTCCCGCCGGGGAGCTGTTTTTT. Translating it yields CASSPAGELFF.

This chain uses TRBV5-1 with TRBJ2-7, with D possibly matching TRBD1 (6 bases). Germline V gene lookup returns CDR1 SGHRS and CDR2 YFSETQ. The V and J ends lost 4 bases and 4 bases respectively, with 18 bases between them. The CDR3 has 15 residues. The CDR3 DNA sequence: TGCGCCAGCAGCCTCACTCAGGGACACCGTTACGAGCAGTACTTC. This gives the protein CASSLTQGHRYEQYF.

The chain couples TRBV18 to TRBJ1-1; 8 bases match TRBD1. This CDR3 is built from 16 residues. Looked up from germline, CDR1 is KGHSH and CDR2 is LQKENI. V was clipped by 2 bases and J by 9 bases; unmatched bases: 14. As DNA, the CDR3 is TGTGCCAGCTCACCATCATCCGTGGCAGGGGGCAGGAAAGCTTTCTTT. Residues: CASSPSSVAGGRKAFF.

J is TRBJ2-3 and V is TRBV30, with 7 bases aligning to TRBD2. The CDR3 consists of 15 residues. The germline V gene encodes CDR1 GTSNPN and CDR2 SVGIG (reference sequence). V was clipped by 2 bases and J by 2 bases; unmatched bases: 7. The CDR3 bases are TGTGCCTGGAGTTCAGGAGCGGGGCCCACAGATACGCAGTATTTT. This translates into CAWSSGAGPTDTQYF.